These 9 T cell receptor beta chains originate from one sample sequenced in a study of regulatory T cells in long-lasting Graves disease. Construction of TCR beta libraries relied on iRepertoire HTBI primers and on Arm-PCR targeting CDR3 regions. A single record per CDR3 protein comes from TCRdb applying MiXCR to the multiplex PCR reads. The sample has 400,000 to 500,000 distinct CDR3 sequences; over 20% are singletons. Time point denoted: persistent/refractory GD, antithyroid drugs over 5 years with positive TRAb. Preparation of the TCR library used RNA extracted from PBMCs. The sample here was peripheral blood mononuclear cells (PBMCs), taken when the disease was refractory, from a patient treated with antithyroid drugs. The receptors were gathered from a female donor with Graves disease.

This clonotype was seen just once. V and J are TRBV28 and TRBJ2-1; TRBD2 might be the D (5 bases). The V end was cut by 5 bases, the J end by 3 bases, with 17 bases between. There are 16 residues in the CDR3. CDR1 is MDHEN and CDR2 is SYDVKM in the germline V gene. The CDR3 DNA reads TGTGCCAGCAGTCCCCGGACGGGGATGGGCTACAATGAGCAGTTCTTC. Amino acids: CASSPRTGMGYNEQFF.

This clonotype has only a few counts. The gene calls are TRBV6-2 or TRBV6-3 and TRBJ1-5; no clear D gene. Germline assignment: CDR1 MNHEY and CDR2 SVGEGT. The length of the CDR3 is 17 residues. The V end lost 0 bases, the J end lost 0 bases, and 12 bases lay between the germline ends. The chain's CDR3 is CASSYSLQSLSNQPQHF. The CDR3 nucleotides read TGTGCCAGCAGTTACTCGTTACAGAGCCTTAGCAATCAGCCCCAGCATTTT.

This clonotype was seen only a few times. The J gene is TRBJ2-4, the V gene TRBV20-1; D gene uncertain. The V gene lost 7 bases and the J gene lost 0 bases, with 4 bases spanning the gap. There are 11 residues in the CDR3. Germline CDR1 and CDR2: DFQATT and SNEGSKA (reference sequence). This CDR3 reads CSEIAKNIQYF. CDR3 coding DNA: TGCAGTGAGATAGCCAAAAACATTCAGTACTTC.

This clonotype was recorded at least ten times. V usage is TRBV6-5 and J usage is TRBJ2-5, with 9 bases lining up with TRBD2. CDR3 length equals 18 residues. V lost 4 bases to trimming and J lost 5 bases; unmatched junction nucleotides: 17. Germline CDR1 reads MNHEY; CDR2 reads SVGAGI. CDR3 in amino acids: CASSSWGLVAGVGETQYF. The CDR3 DNA reads as TGTGCCAGCAGTTCATGGGGACTTGTAGCGGGAGTTGGTGAGACCCAGTACTTC.

This chain uses TRBV10-3 with TRBJ2-2, with TRBD2 matching 9 bases. CDR1 ENHRY and CDR2 SYGVKD come from the germline V gene. J gave up 5 bases and V 6 bases, and 7 bases lay outside the gene matches. The length of the CDR3 is 15 residues. CDR3 in DNA: TGTGCCATCAGCCCGGGTAGCGGGAGTACCGGGGAGCTGTTTTTT. Translating it yields CAISPGSGSTGELFF.

Here the CDR3 DNA reads TGTGCCTGGAGTGAACCCCCCGGGGGCTACACCTTC. Translating gives CAWSEPPGGYTF. The chain links TRBV30 to TRBJ1-2; no firm D call. This CDR3 region has 12 residues. The germline V gene has CDR1 GTSNPN and CDR2 SVGIG (reference sequence). Between the trimmed V and J ends, which lost 1 base and 8 bases, there was a span of 11 bases. Complete variable domain (other parts from reference TRBV30 and TRBJ1-2): SQTIHQWPATLVQPVGSPLSLECTVEGTSNPNLYWYRQAAGRGLQLLFYSVGIGQISSEVPQNLSASRPQDRQFILSSKKLLLSDSGFYLCAWSEPPGGYTFGSGTRLTVV.

This clonotype was seen ten or more times. The chain uses TRBV6-5 and TRBJ2-7, with D unresolved. With 4 bases removed from V and 3 bases from J, the gap between germline ends came to 10 bases. There are 13 residues in the CDR3. Germline V lookup: CDR1 MNHEY, CDR2 SVGAGI. Here the CDR3 reads CASSWTGHYEQYF. The CDR3 coding sequence is TGTGCCAGCAGTTGGACGGGTCACTACGAGCAGTACTTC.

V and J are TRBV9 and TRBJ1-4; possible D gene TRBD1, 6 bases. The germline V and J ends were trimmed by 3 bases and 11 bases, with 20 bases remaining between them. In germline, CDR1 is SGDLS, CDR2 YYNGEE. The CDR3 consists of 15 residues. As DNA, the CDR3 is TGTGCCAGCAGCGACATGGACAGCGGCGAAGAGAAACTGTTTTTT. The encoded protein is CASSDMDSGEEKLFF.

There are a few counts of this clonotype. The chain joins TRBV4-1 to TRBJ1-2, with D perhaps TRBD1 (5 bases). Trimming cost V 1 base and J 4 bases, with 19 bases left between them. CDR1 and CDR2 (germline): MGHRA, YSYEKL. This CDR3 spans 17 amino acids. The chain's CDR3 is CASSQGSAAGLGYGYTF. In nucleotides, the CDR3 is TGCGCCAGCAGCCAAGGTTCCGCGGCAGGGCTTGGCTATGGCTACACCTTC.